A single sample is the source of the 20 T cell receptor beta chains below, sequenced in a study of persistence of HIV-infected CD4 T cells. No antigen has been identified for these receptors. The libraries were made with immunoSEQ version 4 in survey mode. TCRdb keeps only in-frame clones here, not all; method: immunoSEQ multiplex PCR. The table includes about 50,000 clones, 75% to 85% detected once. Cells were stimulated with CMV-infected fibroblast lysates at around 9.1 ug/mL. Memory cells lacking CD40L and CD69 with high CD45RO were sorted. The sample was CD4+ T cells sorted from PBMCs after 18-hour stimulation, taken from a patient who received antiretroviral therapy. These receptors were collected from an adult man with HIV who was CMV-seropositive.

V is TRBV29-1 and J is TRBJ1-2; no clear D gene. The CDR3 has 13 residues. V was trimmed by 8 bases and J by 1 base, leaving 14 bases between them. Per germline, CDR1 SQVTM and CDR2 ANQGSEA. CDR3 amino acids: CSTQETGNYGYTF. The CDR3 DNA follows: TGCAGCACCCAGGAGACCGGTAACTATGGCTACACCTTC.

The V call is TRBV5-8, the J call TRBJ2-5; 8 positions agree with TRBD1. Germline lookup yields CDR1 SGHTS and CDR2 YDEGEE. The CDR3 has 14 amino acids. The V segment lost 2 bases and the J segment 4 bases; nucleotides outside the gene matches: 4. CDR3 bases: TGTGCCAGCAGCTTACAGGGGGTACGAGAGACCCAGTACTTC. Its translation: CASSLQGVRETQYF.

V gene TRBV18 combines with J gene TRBJ2-3; D gene uncertain. The length of the CDR3 is 15 residues. Germline CDR1 reads KGHSH; CDR2 reads LQKENI. The germline V and J ends were trimmed by 3 bases and 0 bases, with 10 bases remaining between them. The CDR3 reads CASSPSWASTDTQYF. The DNA for the CDR3 is TGTGCCAGCTCACCGTCTTGGGCTAGCACAGATACGCAGTATTTT.

The V call is TRBV4-1, the J call TRBJ2-3; 11 bases agree with TRBD2. The CDR3 is made up of 14 amino acids. The trim removed 1 base at V and 6 bases at J, leaving 0 bases unmatched. Germline CDR1 reads MGHRA; CDR2 reads YSYEKL. The CDR3 spells CASSQGLAGDTQYF. The CDR3, as DNA: TGCGCCAGCAGCCAAGGACTAGCGGGGGATACGCAGTATTTT.

The CDR3 spells CASGTSGEKTNTGELFF. The CDR3 DNA sequence: TGTGCGTCCGGGACTAGCGGGGAGAAAACGAACACCGGGGAGCTGTTTTTT. The chain has TRBV7-2 and TRBJ2-2; 13 bases are shared with TRBD2. Germline V CDR1 and CDR2: SGHTA, FQGNSA. The length of the CDR3 is 17 residues.

This clone came up once. The rearrangement joins TRBV19 to TRBJ2-3, with D possibly being TRBD2 (6 bases). The V gene lost 6 bases and the J gene lost 3 bases, with 16 bases spanning the gap. The germline V gene encodes CDR1 LNHDA and CDR2 SQIVND (reference sequence). The length of the CDR3 is 15 residues. The CDR3 sequence: CASSTGTVRTDTQYF. CDR3 nucleotide sequence: TGTGCCAGTAGCACCGGGACTGTTAGAACAGATACGCAGTATTTT.

This clone was detected only once. This chain links TRBV4-1 with TRBJ1-4; maybe TRBD1 (5 bases). Per germline, CDR1 MGHRA and CDR2 YSYEKL. CDR3 size: 15 residues. The V and J ends lost 5 bases and 2 bases respectively, with 12 bases between them. The CDR3: CASSKSGITNEKLFF. The CDR3 coding sequence is TGCGCCAGCAGCAAATCAGGGATTACTAATGAAAAACTGTTTTTT.

The chain recombines TRBV25-1 with TRBJ2-7, with D possibly being TRBD1 (6 bases). The CDR3 consists of 13 residues. The V and J ends lost 5 bases and 3 bases respectively, with 11 bases between them. CDR1 is MGHDK and CDR2 is SYGVNS in the germline V gene. DNA for the CDR3: TGTGCCAGCAGTTGGGACATAGACTACGAGCAGTACTTC. The encoded protein is CASSWDIDYEQYF.

This sequence joins TRBV13 and TRBJ1-6; a weak D match, TRBD1 (5 bases). Germline values: CDR1 PRHDT, CDR2 FYEKMQ (reference sequence). The CDR3 has 17 residues. V gave up 4 bases and J gave up 9 bases, with 22 bases separating them. CDR3 loop: CASSSRGGNLRGSPLHF. The CDR3 DNA reads TGTGCCAGCAGCTCCCGTGGGGGGAATCTTAGAGGTTCACCCCTCCACTTT.

This chain connects TRBV5-1 to TRBJ2-5; D unresolved. The CDR3 covers 11 residues. CDR1 is SGHRS and CDR2 is YFSETQ in the germline V gene. Trimming took 0 bases from V and 5 from J, leaving 2 bases between them. CDR3 sequence: CASSLDETQYF. Written as DNA, the CDR3 is TGCGCCAGCAGCTTGGATGAGACCCAGTACTTC.

The DNA of the CDR3 is TGCAGCGTAGGAACAGGGGGAGGAGATGAAAAACTGTTTTTT. The encoded protein is CSVGTGGGDEKLFF. The V gene is TRBV29-1, the J gene TRBJ1-4; 8 positions match TRBD1. Trimming at V came to 6 bases and at J to 6 bases, leaving 9 bases not matched to a gene. Germline V lookup: CDR1 SQVTM, CDR2 ANQGSEA. The CDR3 runs 14 residues.

The rearrangement links TRBV19 to TRBJ2-7, with 7 positions matching TRBD2. The CDR3 has 14 residues. The V segment lost 7 bases and the J segment 2 bases; nucleotides outside the gene matches: 8. Germline V CDR1 and CDR2: LNHDA, SQIVND (reference sequence). CDR3 nucleotide sequence: TGTGCCAGTACAAAGGGAGGGACTACCTACGAGCAGTACTTC. As protein: CASTKGGTTYEQYF. The entire variable domain, with the rest obtained from reference TRBV19 and TRBJ2-7, is as follows: DGGITQSPKYLFRKEGQNVTLSCEQNLNHDAMYWYRQDPGQGLRLIYYSQIVNDFQKGDIAEGYSVSREKKESFPLTVTSAQKNPTAFYLCASTKGGTTYEQYFGPGTRLTVT.

The J gene is TRBJ2-7, the V gene TRBV6-5; the match to TRBD2 covers 8 bases. This CDR3 comprises 13 residues. The junction had 7 bases not matched to a gene; V was cut back by 8 bases and J by 4 bases. Germline CDR1 and CDR2: MNHEY and SVGAGI. Here the CDR3 reads CASAGGRQYEQYF. The DNA for the CDR3 is TGTGCCAGCGCGGGGGGCAGACAATACGAGCAGTACTTC.

The chain recombines TRBV14 with TRBJ1-4, with a possible D match to TRBD1 (6 bases). The CDR3 has 16 amino acids. V lost 2 bases and J 4 bases, leaving 14 bases between the germline ends. The germline gives CDR1 SGHDN, CDR2 FVKESK. CDR3 amino acids: CASSQKRGANNEKLFF. For the CDR3, the DNA is TGTGCCAGCAGCCAAAAAAGGGGGGCCAATAATGAAAAACTGTTTTTT.

This clone was found a few times. In DNA, the CDR3 is TGTGCCAGCAGCGAGAGGGACATCAAAGGGGGGGAGCTGTTTTTT. It yields the protein CASSERDIKGGELFF. This chain uses TRBV5-4 with TRBJ2-2, with D maybe TRBD1 (6 bases). The germline CDR1 and CDR2 sequences are SGHNT and YYREEE (reference sequence). V lost 4 bases, J lost 8 bases, and 18 bases lay in between. The CDR3 contains 15 residues.

The V gene is TRBV7-9, the J gene TRBJ2-5; no clear D. CDR1 is SEHNR, CDR2 FQNEAQ, per germline (reference sequence). This CDR3 spans 13 amino acids. CDR3 protein: CASRSGVDETQYF. The CDR3 DNA reads TGTGCTAGTAGAAGTGGGGTGGATGAGACCCAGTACTTC.

The V gene is TRBV11-1, the J gene TRBJ1-3; the match to TRBD1 covers 7 bases. Germline assignment: CDR1 SGHAT and CDR2 FQDESV (reference sequence). CDR3 length: 15 residues. Trimming took 3 bases from V and 1 from J; bases not matched to a gene: 3. The CDR3 nucleotides are TGTGCCAGCAGCTTTTCGACAGGGTCTGGAAACACCATATATTTT. Residues: CASSFSTGSGNTIYF. Based on the CDR3 plus reference TRBV11-1 and TRBJ1-3, the full variable domain is EAEVAQSPRYKITEKSQAVAFWCDPISGHATLYWYRQILGQGPELLVQFQDESVVDDSQLPKDRFSAERLKGVDSTLKIQPAELGDSAMYLCASSFSTGSGNTIYFGEGSWLTVV.

The V call is TRBV16, the J call TRBJ1-6; 8 nucleotides agree with TRBD1. The CDR3 has 14 residues. V was pared by 2 bases and J by 13 bases, with 7 bases of the junction left unmatched. Germline V lookup: CDR1 KGHSY, CDR2 FQNENV. CDR3 in DNA: TGTGCCAGCAGCCAACCAGGACAGGGTCCTCCCCTCCACTTT. Translated, it gives CASSQPGQGPPLHF.

The table lists this clone with a count of one. The chain employs TRBV5-6 and TRBJ1-1, with a weak D call TRBD1 (5 bases). Germline CDR1 is SGHDT and CDR2 is YYEEEE. Trimming shortened V by 4 bases and J by 2 bases, and 15 bases separated the two germline ends. The CDR3 extends over 15 amino acids. The CDR3: CASSGGTLGNTEAFF. Here the CDR3 DNA reads TGTGCCAGCAGCGGGGGTACCCTGGGAAACACTGAAGCTTTCTTT.

The J gene is TRBJ2-2, the V gene TRBV5-1; 10 nucleotides match TRBD1. After removal of 4 bases from V and 2 bases from J, the junction contained 5 bases not matched to a gene. CDR3 length: 16 amino acids. The V gene's germline CDR1 is SGHRS and CDR2 YFSETQ. CDR3 bases: TGCGCCAGCAGCGTTGGGACAGGGGCCAACACCGGGGAGCTGTTTTTT. Encoded protein: CASSVGTGANTGELFF.